The 17 T cell receptor beta chains in this list originate from one sample, sequenced in a study of neoadjuvant nivolumab and ipilimumab in lung cancer. Profiled with immunoSEQ multiplex PCR; TCRdb holds only in-frame clones, not every one. Counted here are 6,500 to 8,500 clones, approximately 91% occurring once; the ten biggest clones make up approximately 2.4%. The sample was tumor tissue, taken after neoadjuvant nivolumab, alone or with ipilimumab, at or shortly before surgery. All receptors derive from an adult with non-small cell lung cancer. Some clones in this sample may be carry-over from other donors' samples.

J is TRBJ2-3 and V is TRBV14, with D unresolved. The CDR3 runs to 13 residues. The V end lost 4 bases, the J end lost 2 bases, and 7 bases lay between the germline ends. Germline assignment: CDR1 SGHDN and CDR2 FVKESK. The CDR3 DNA sequence: TGTGCCAGCAGCCGCCGACACACAGATACGCAGTATTTT. Protein: CASSRRHTDTQYF.

The CDR3 region is CASSLSYDYEQYF. The CDR3 nucleotides are TGTGCCAGCAGCTTAAGTTACGACTACGAGCAGTACTTC. The chain uses TRBV7-2 and TRBJ2-7, with unresolved D. CDR3 length: 13 amino acids. Per the germline V gene, CDR1 is SGHTA and CDR2 is FQGNSA. With 2 bases removed from V and 3 bases from J, the gap between germline ends came to 8 bases.

This clone is a singleton in its sample. The chain couples TRBV6-5 to TRBJ1-4; TRBD1 might be the D (6 bases). V was trimmed by 3 bases and J by 3 bases, leaving 8 bases between them. CDR1 is MNHEY and CDR2 is SVGAGI in the germline V gene. The CDR3 sequence is 14 residues long. The CDR3 nucleotides read TGTGCCAGCAGTTATAGGGGGGCTAATGAAAAACTGTTTTTT. It is translated as CASSYRGANEKLFF.

The chain couples TRBV4-1 to TRBJ2-3, with TRBD2 identical over 8 bases. The junction had 9 bases not matched to a gene; V was cut back by 0 bases and J by 4 bases. This CDR3 is built from 17 residues. Germline V CDR1 and CDR2: MGHRA, YSYEKL. The CDR3 region has the DNA TGCGCCAGCAGCCAAGATCCCAGCGGGAGCGTCGCAGATACGCAGTATTTT. Translated: CASSQDPSGSVADTQYF.

In its sample, this clone was seen once. The chain combines TRBV5-6 with TRBJ2-1, with 7 bases aligning to TRBD1. Losses at the gene ends were 2 bases for V and 0 bases for J; bases not matched to a gene: 8. Germline-derived CDR1 and CDR2 are SGHDT and YYEEEE. The CDR3 has 17 residues. The CDR3 is CASSLRDSPSSYNEQFF. The CDR3 DNA is TGTGCCAGCAGCTTACGGGACAGCCCCAGCTCCTACAATGAGCAGTTCTTC.

V and J are TRBV11-3 and TRBJ2-3; D not resolved. Germline V lookup: CDR1 SGHNT, CDR2 YENEEA. V lost 0 bases to trimming and J lost 2 bases, with 0 bases between them. This CDR3 is 12 amino acids long. The CDR3: CASSLDTDTQYF. DNA of the CDR3: TGTGCCAGCAGCTTAGACACAGATACGCAGTATTTT.

The V and J genes are TRBV27 and TRBJ1-2, with a weak D call TRBD1 (6 bases). This CDR3 has 13 residues. Trimming took off 10 bases at V and 4 bases at J, with 16 bases between the two ends. CDR1 is MNHEY and CDR2 is SMNVEV in the germline V gene (reference sequence). In DNA form, the CDR3 reads TGTGCCACCAGACTGACAGGTTCCTATGGCTACACCTTC. Translating gives CATRLTGSYGYTF.

This chain connects TRBV27 to TRBJ1-1; the D gene is possibly TRBD1 (5 bases). This CDR3 is built from 14 residues. CDR1 is MNHEY and CDR2 is SMNVEV in the germline V gene (reference sequence). Trimming removed 7 bases from V and 1 base from J, with 13 bases in between. CDR3 in amino acids: CASTSPGQNTEAFF. CDR3 DNA sequence: TGTGCCAGCACCTCACCCGGACAGAACACTGAAGCTTTCTTT.

The chain has TRBV6-1 and TRBJ2-1; the D is unclear. V was trimmed by 6 bases and J by 7 bases, leaving 13 bases between them. This CDR3 has 13 amino acids. The germline gives CDR1 MNHNS, CDR2 SASEGT. CDR3 in amino acids: CASRERPWNEQFF. CDR3 DNA: TGTGCCAGCAGGGAAAGGCCTTGGAATGAGCAGTTCTTC.

The gene calls are TRBV11-3 and TRBJ2-2, with D unresolved. CDR3 length equals 15 residues. Trimming took 6 bases from V and 0 from J, leaving 11 bases between them. CDR1 and CDR2 (germline): SGHNT, YENEEA. The CDR3 nucleotides read TGTGCCAGCAGTCCCCCGGCGGCGAACACCGGGGAGCTGTTTTTT. Amino acids: CASSPPAANTGELFF.

The gene calls are TRBV28 and TRBJ1-1, with D unresolved. The CDR3 loop spans 13 amino acids. V lost 6 bases, J lost 4 bases, and 12 bases lay in between. Germline V CDR1 and CDR2: MDHEN, SYDVKM. This chain's CDR3 is CASRPGSSTEAFF. The CDR3 coding sequence is TGTGCCAGCAGACCAGGTTCCAGCACTGAAGCTTTCTTT.

The chain combines TRBV30 with TRBJ1-1; D possibly corresponds to TRBD1 (5 bases). The germline V gene encodes CDR1 GTSNPN and CDR2 SVGIG (reference sequence). With 8 bases removed from V and 2 bases from J, the gap between germline ends came to 12 bases. The CDR3 is made up of 12 amino acids. CDR3 coding DNA: TGTGCCCGTACCGGGGGAAACACTGAAGCTTTCTTT. Translated, it gives CARTGGNTEAFF.

The J gene is TRBJ2-7, the V gene TRBV19, with TRBD2 identical over 7 bases. Germline V gives CDR1 LNHDA, CDR2 SQIVND (reference sequence). Germline trimming cut 8 bases from V and 2 bases from J; bases unmatched to any gene: 15. The CDR3 has 16 residues. Written as DNA, the CDR3 is TGTGCCAGTTCAGAAGGAGGGAGGGCACGTACCTACGAGCAGTACTTC. Translation gives CASSEGGRARTYEQYF. Full variable domain (missing parts from reference TRBV19 and TRBJ2-7): DGGITQSPKYLFRKEGQNVTLSCEQNLNHDAMYWYRQDPGQGLRLIYYSQIVNDFQKGDIAEGYSVSREKKESFPLTVTSAQKNPTAFYLCASSEGGRARTYEQYFGPGTRLTVT.

The chain links TRBV27 to TRBJ2-3, with 7 bases lining up with TRBD1. This CDR3 contains 13 residues. Per germline, CDR1 MNHEY and CDR2 SMNVEV (reference sequence). Germline trimming cut 7 bases from V and 4 bases from J; bases unmatched to any gene: 5. CDR3 sequence reads: CASMTQGADTQYF. In DNA, the CDR3 is TGTGCCAGCATGACGCAGGGGGCAGATACGCAGTATTTT.

V is TRBV5-6 and J is TRBJ1-1, with D possibly TRBD1 on 6 matching bases. Germline V gene sequence: CDR1 SGHDT, CDR2 YYEEEE. The CDR3 is 15 amino acids. Trimming removed 3 bases at V and 1 base at J, with 13 bases between. The CDR3 protein is CASSYTGTPNTEAFF. The CDR3 nucleotides read TGTGCCAGCAGCTATACCGGGACACCGAACACTGAAGCTTTCTTT.

The chain recombines TRBV19 with TRBJ2-1; 10 bases are a match to TRBD2. J gave up 4 bases and V 4 bases, and 4 bases lay outside the gene matches. CDR3 length: 15 residues. The germline gives CDR1 LNHDA, CDR2 SQIVND (reference sequence). The DNA for the CDR3 is TGTGCCAGTAGTACCGCTAGCGGGAGTTACAATGAGCAGTTCTTC. Its translation is CASSTASGSYNEQFF.

This chain joins TRBV5-1 and TRBJ2-7; a possible D gene is TRBD2 (6 bases). The V gene lost 3 bases and the J gene lost 0 bases, with 7 bases spanning the gap. There are 13 residues in the CDR3. Looked up from germline, CDR1 is SGHRS and CDR2 is YFSETQ. The chain's CDR3 is CASSSGLSYEQYF. The CDR3 DNA is TGCGCCAGCAGCTCGGGACTCTCCTACGAGCAGTACTTC.